Here is one T cell receptor beta chain with its context. These data belong to a study of blood T cell repertoires in COVID-19. Study-wide context: The United States, Italy and Spain supplied acute and convalescent COVID-19 samples. PBMCs, B-cell-depleted T cells, or T cells were the source of the cDNA or gDNA that made up the material.

As originally analysed: Estimates of nucleated cell counts were drawn from the amplification of reference gene primers. The repertoire was sequenced with immunoSEQ multiplex PCR; TCRdb's copy has only in-frame clones and lacks some. The V and J calls and clone size are taken from that table; D and trimming were inferred from the DNA. Of roughly 200,000 clones listed, over 70% are singletons. CDR1 SEHNR and CDR2 FQNEAQ come from the germline V gene (reference sequence). With 4 bases clipped from V and 10 bases from J, the junction kept 9 bases outside the gene matches. The CDR3 is 16 amino acids. The origin of this receptor is a man in his forties with acute or convalescent COVID-19. The chain uses TRBV7-9 and TRBJ2-1, with 14 bases identical to TRBD2. The sequenced material came from peripheral blood. CDR3 nucleotides: TGTGCCAGCAGCTCCGGAGGGACTAGCGGGAGTGAAGAGCAGTTCTTC. Residues: CASSSGGTSGSEEQFF.